This T cell receptor beta chain was profiled in a study of CD8+CD57+ T cells in acquired aplastic anemia (dated by TCRdb to the late 2010s). Turning to the overall study: Extracted DNA from sorted CD4+ and CD8+ cells averaged around 3.3 ug, ranging from roughly 0.19 to 27.4 ug. A CD8+CD57+ expansion meant a frequency higher than the mean frequency seen in healthy subjects.

This clonotype showed up many times. Its antigen target is currently unknown. It has no much larger one-base neighbor in the sample; base qualities were not kept. The patients picked for sequencing were ones in whom flow cytometry had shown an expansion of CD8+CD57+ cells. Severe acquired aplastic anemia was diagnosed in all patients according to International Study of Aplastic Anemia and Agranulocytosis and Camitta criteria. At the time blood was sampled, none of the patients had received any therapy. The study deep-sequenced TCR repertoires of sorted CD4+ and CD8+ blood T cells from severe aplastic anemia patients and healthy subjects. In the USA, patient enrollment took place under clinicaltrials.gov protocols 00001620, 01623167, 00001397, 00071045, 00081523 and 00961064. Ficoll-Paque density gradient centrifugation was used to isolate peripheral blood mononuclear cells. Before DNA extraction, CD4+ and CD8+ T cells were sorted by FACS or by magnetic beads.

TCR beta VDJ combination and CDR3 sequence profiling used genomic DNA as the template. An Illumina HiSeq 2000 was used for TCR repertoire sequencing. Turning to the authors' computational methods: Repertoire assessment relied on Simpson's diversity index, CDR3 size and DJ length profiles, and TRBV/TRBJ rearrangement plots. The most abundant DNA sequence in the deep sequencing data was defined as the immunodominant clone. CDR3 amino acid sequences were checked for sharing between subjects and were compared against published repertoires and the VDJdb database. TCRdb reprocessing: public reads trimmed at Q25 with fastp, clones called with MiXCR, in-frame beta chains kept. Rows with one shared CDR3 protein collapse into an entry with the most common genes and DNA. TCRdb, rather than the study authors, made the V and J calls. The sample profile shows 150,000 or so distinct CDR3 sequences; 45% to 55% of them were found once. The ten largest clones represent approximately 3% of the sample.

General conclusions and limits of the study: Between patients and healthy controls, no significant difference in CD8+ Simpson's diversity was found (P=0.060). Around 30 CD8+ CDR3 sequences were found to be shared between patients and controls, but these sequences appeared to be highly expressed in patients and within the immunodominant clones of the patients.

From the germline V gene (reference sequence), CDR1 is DFQATT and CDR2 is SNEGSKA. V and J lose 6 bases and 4 bases, and a span of 13 bases separates them. The CDR3, cysteine through phenylalanine, is 14 amino acids long. Only the CDR3 DNA stays, 42 bases, in frame from base 1. The sample taken for sequencing was sorted CD4+, CD8+, or CD8+CD57+ T cells (not recorded which) from PBMCs. The receptor chain draws on TRBV20-1 and TRBJ2-6; too little of a D gene remains to name it. This clonotype was obtained from a human donor with aplastic anemia. The nucleotides read TGCAGTGCCAACCCCGGCTCAGGGGCCAACGTCCTGACTTTC. The translation is CSANPGSGANVLTF.